The 8 T cell receptor beta chains listed next were all sequenced from one sample in a study of cytomegalovirus exposure and HLA in healthy donors. The PCR ran on 60 Vbeta and 13 Jbeta primers. Assay: immunoSEQ multiplex PCR; the TCRdb copy retains only in-frame clones and omits some. This listing includes under 150,000 clones. The sample comprised PBMCs. The receptors come from a woman between 55 and 75 years old in good health and CMV-seronegative.

The chain uses TRBV25-1 and TRBJ1-1; D is unclear. The CDR3 has 16 amino acids. The germline gives CDR1 MGHDK, CDR2 SYGVNS. The V gene lost 6 bases and the J gene lost 6 bases, with 23 bases spanning the gap. In DNA, the CDR3 is TGTGCCAGCAGCGATCCAGGCCGGGAACTGGGAGCTGAAGCTTTCTTT. It codes for CASSDPGRELGAEAFF.

The genes are TRBV15 and TRBJ2-2, with 12 positions matching TRBD2. This CDR3 region has 17 residues. Germline lookup yields CDR1 LNHNV and CDR2 YYDKDF (reference sequence). V lost 0 bases and J lost 7; bases outside the gene matches: 6. For the CDR3, the DNA is TGTGCCACCAGCAGAGAACCTAGCGGGGGGGCAGACGGGGAGCTGTTTTTT. Translation gives CATSREPSGGADGELFF.

V is TRBV6-6 and J is TRBJ2-7, with a possible D match to TRBD2 (6 bases). The CDR3 is 14 residues long. Germline values: CDR1 MNHNY, CDR2 SVGAGI (reference sequence). V gave up 6 bases and J gave up 5 bases, with 17 bases separating them. CDR3 coding DNA: TGTGCCAGCAGCACCGCGGGGTCGGTCAACGAGCAGTACTTC. This translates into CASSTAGSVNEQYF.

V and J are TRBV7-9 and TRBJ1-1; D is undetermined. Between the trimmed V and J ends, which lost 1 base and 3 bases, there was a span of 6 bases. CDR3 length equals 13 residues. Germline V gene data show CDR1 as SEHNR and CDR2 as FQNEAQ (reference sequence). DNA of the CDR3: TGTGCCAGCAGCTTAGTGCAGGACACTGAAGCTTTCTTT. Translated: CASSLVQDTEAFF.

The V gene is TRBV18, the J gene TRBJ2-5; TRBD2 aligns across 9 bases. V was pared by 6 bases and J by 4 bases, with 6 bases of the junction left unmatched. The germline V gene has CDR1 KGHSH and CDR2 LQKENI. The CDR3 consists of 14 residues. In DNA form, the CDR3 reads TGTGCCAGCTCGCCCCTAGCGGGAACAGAGACCCAGTACTTC. Translation: CASSPLAGTETQYF.

This sequence joins TRBV19 and TRBJ1-3; D is unresolved. Germline CDR1 reads LNHDA; CDR2 reads SQIVND (reference sequence). The CDR3 totals 12 residues. With 3 bases removed from V and 4 bases from J, the gap between germline ends came to 4 bases. The DNA for the CDR3 is TGTGCCAGTAGTATCCGGGGAAACACCATATATTTT. Protein: CASSIRGNTIYF.

The rearrangement links TRBV13 to TRBJ2-7; 11 bases line up with TRBD2. V was pared by 5 bases and J by 7 bases, with 16 bases of the junction left unmatched. The CDR3 length is 17 residues. From germline, CDR1 is PRHDT and CDR2 FYEKMQ (reference sequence). The CDR3 region is CASSPKLAGGSPWEQYF. CDR3 DNA sequence: TGTGCCAGCAGCCCAAAATTAGCGGGAGGGTCCCCCTGGGAGCAGTACTTC.

The chain recombines TRBV6-1 with TRBJ2-5; TRBD1 aligns across 7 bases. The CDR3 consists of 14 residues. V shed 7 bases and J 1 base; nucleotides not matched to a gene: 6. Per the germline V gene, CDR1 is MNHNS and CDR2 is SASEGT. The CDR3 sequence is CASTTPGGQETQYF. CDR3 coding DNA: TGTGCCAGCACCACCCCAGGGGGCCAAGAGACCCAGTACTTC.